This TCR beta chain was sequenced during a study of control samples from healthy donors and cancer patients. V lost 5 bases to trimming and J lost 7 bases; unmatched junction nucleotides: 9. The CDR3 totals 15 residues. Germline CDR1 is SGHNT and CDR2 is YENEEA. Profiled with immunoSEQ multiplex PCR; TCRdb holds only in-frame clones, not every one. The repertoire includes 85,000 to 120,000 clones, approximately 90% of them detected once, and 2% to 2.5% sits in the top ten. The source of this sequence is a woman aged 18 to 35 in good health. Sample: blood. V and J are TRBV11-3 and TRBJ2-2; 8 nucleotides line up with TRBD1. In DNA, the CDR3 is TGTGCCAGCAGCACCCAGACAGGGGTGGGCGGGGAGCTGTTTTTT. Translation gives CASSTQTGVGGELFF.